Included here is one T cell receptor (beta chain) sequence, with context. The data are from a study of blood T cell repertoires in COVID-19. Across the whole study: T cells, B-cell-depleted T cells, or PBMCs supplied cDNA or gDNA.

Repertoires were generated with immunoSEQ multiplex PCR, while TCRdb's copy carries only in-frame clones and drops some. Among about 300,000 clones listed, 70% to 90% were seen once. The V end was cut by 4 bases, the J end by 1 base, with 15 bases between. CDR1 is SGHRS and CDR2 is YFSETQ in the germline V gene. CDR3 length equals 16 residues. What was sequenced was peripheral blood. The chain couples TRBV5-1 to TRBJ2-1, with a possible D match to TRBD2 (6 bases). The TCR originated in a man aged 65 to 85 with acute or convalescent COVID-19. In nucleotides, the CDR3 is TGCGCCAGCAGCAACCCATCCGGGAGATCCTACAATGAGCAGTTCTTC. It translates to CASSNPSGRSYNEQFF.